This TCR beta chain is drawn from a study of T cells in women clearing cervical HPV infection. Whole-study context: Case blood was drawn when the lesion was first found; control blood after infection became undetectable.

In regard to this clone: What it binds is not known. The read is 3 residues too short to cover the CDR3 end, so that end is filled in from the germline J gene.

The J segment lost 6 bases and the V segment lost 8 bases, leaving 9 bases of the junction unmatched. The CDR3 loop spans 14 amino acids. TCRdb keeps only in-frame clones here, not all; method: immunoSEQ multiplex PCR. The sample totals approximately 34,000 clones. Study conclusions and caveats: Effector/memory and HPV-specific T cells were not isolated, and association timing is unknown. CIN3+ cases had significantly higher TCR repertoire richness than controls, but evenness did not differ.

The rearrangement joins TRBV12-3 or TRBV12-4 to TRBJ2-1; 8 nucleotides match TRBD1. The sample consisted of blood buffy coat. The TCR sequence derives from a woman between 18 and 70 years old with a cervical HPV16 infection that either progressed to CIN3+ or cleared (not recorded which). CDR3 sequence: CASLKDRESNEQFF. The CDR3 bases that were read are TGTGCCAGCCTCAAGGACAGGGAATCCAATGAG.